This TCR beta chain was found in a study of blood T cell repertoires in COVID-19. Per the germline V gene, CDR1 is SGHRS and CDR2 is YFSETQ. V was pared by 0 bases and J by 5 bases, with 12 bases between. This CDR3 is 14 amino acids long. TCRdb's table, derived via immunoSEQ multiplex PCR, lists solely in-frame clones and lacks some. The sample lists 120,000 or so clones, 70% to 90% occurring once. This chain uses TRBV5-1 with TRBJ2-7; tentatively, D is TRBD1 (6 bases). This clonotype originated in a human donor in a cohort sampled during active COVID-19. The sequencing sample was made of peripheral blood. CDR3 sequence reads: CASSLEQGVHEQYF. The CDR3 DNA reads TGCGCCAGCAGCTTGGAACAGGGTGTACACGAGCAGTACTTC.